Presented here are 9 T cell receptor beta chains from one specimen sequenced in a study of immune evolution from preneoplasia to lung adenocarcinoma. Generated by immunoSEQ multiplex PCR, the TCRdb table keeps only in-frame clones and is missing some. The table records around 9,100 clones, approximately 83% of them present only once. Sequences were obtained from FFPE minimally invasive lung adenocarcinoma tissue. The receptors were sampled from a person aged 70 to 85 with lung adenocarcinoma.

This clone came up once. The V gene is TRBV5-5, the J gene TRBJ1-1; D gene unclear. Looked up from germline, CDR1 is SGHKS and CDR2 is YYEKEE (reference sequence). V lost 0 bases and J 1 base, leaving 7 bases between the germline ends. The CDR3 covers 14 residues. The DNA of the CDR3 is TGTGCCAGCAGCTTGGCCGTGGGGAACACTGAAGCTTTCTTT. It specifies CASSLAVGNTEAFF. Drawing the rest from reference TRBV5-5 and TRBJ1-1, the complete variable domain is DAGVTQSPTHLIKTRGQQVTLRCSPISGHKSVSWYQQVLGQGPQFIFQYYEKEERGRGNFPDRFSARQFPNYSSELNVNALLLGDSALYLCASSLAVGNTEAFFGQGTRLTVV.

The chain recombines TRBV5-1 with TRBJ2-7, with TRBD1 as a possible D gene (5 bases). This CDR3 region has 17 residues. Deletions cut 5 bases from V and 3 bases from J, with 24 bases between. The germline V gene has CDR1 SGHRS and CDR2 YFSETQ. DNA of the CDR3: TGCGCCAGCAGATCTGGCTGGCAACGACAGTCGGGCTACGAGCAGTACTTC. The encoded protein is CASRSGWQRQSGYEQYF.

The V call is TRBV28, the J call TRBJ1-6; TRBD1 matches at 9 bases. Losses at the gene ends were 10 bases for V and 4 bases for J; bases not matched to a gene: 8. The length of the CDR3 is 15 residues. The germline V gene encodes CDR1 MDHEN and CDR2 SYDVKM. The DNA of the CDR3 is TGTGCCACCGGGACAGGGCCTTCTTATAATTCACCCCTCCACTTT. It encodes CATGTGPSYNSPLHF.

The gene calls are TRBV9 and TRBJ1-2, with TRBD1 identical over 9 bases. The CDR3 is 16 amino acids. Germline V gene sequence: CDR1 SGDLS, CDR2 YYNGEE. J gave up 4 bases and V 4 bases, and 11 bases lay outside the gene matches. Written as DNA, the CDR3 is TGTGCCAGCAGCACCCCAGACAGGGGGGAATCCTATGGCTACACCTTC. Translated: CASSTPDRGESYGYTF. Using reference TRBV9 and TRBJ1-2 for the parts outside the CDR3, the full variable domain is DSGVTQTPKHLITATGQRVTLRCSPRSGDLSVYWYQQSLDQGLQFLIQYYNGEERAKGNILERFSAQQFPDLHSELNLSSLELGDSALYFCASSTPDRGESYGYTFGSGTRLTVV.

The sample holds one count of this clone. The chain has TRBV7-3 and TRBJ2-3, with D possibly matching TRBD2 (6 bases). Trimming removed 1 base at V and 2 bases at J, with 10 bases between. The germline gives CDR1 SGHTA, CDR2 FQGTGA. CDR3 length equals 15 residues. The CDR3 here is CASSLIGGYTDTQYF. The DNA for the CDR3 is TGTGCCAGCAGCTTAATCGGGGGATACACAGATACGCAGTATTTT.

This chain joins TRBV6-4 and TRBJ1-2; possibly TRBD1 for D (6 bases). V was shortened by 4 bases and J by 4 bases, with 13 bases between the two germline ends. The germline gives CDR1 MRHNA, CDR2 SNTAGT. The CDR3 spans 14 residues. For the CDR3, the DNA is TGTGCCAGCAGTGGGGCTCAGGGGTTCTATGGCTACACCTTC. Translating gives CASSGAQGFYGYTF.

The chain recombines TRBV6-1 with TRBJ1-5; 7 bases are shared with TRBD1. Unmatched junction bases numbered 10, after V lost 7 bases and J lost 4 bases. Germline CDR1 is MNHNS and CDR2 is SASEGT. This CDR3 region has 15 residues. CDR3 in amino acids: CASTQGGARNQPQHF. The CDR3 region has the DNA TGTGCCAGCACCCAGGGGGGGGCGAGGAATCAGCCCCAGCATTTT.

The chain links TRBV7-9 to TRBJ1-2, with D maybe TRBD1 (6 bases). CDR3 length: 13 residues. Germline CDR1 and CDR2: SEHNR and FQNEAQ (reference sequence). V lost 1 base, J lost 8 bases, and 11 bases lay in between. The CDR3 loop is CASSLDGGGGYTF. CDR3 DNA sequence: TGTGCCAGCAGCTTAGACGGGGGGGGCGGCTACACCTTC.

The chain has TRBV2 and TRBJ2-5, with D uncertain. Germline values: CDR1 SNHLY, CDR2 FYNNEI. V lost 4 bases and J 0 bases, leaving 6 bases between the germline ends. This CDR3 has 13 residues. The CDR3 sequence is CASSAGYQETQYF. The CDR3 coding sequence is TGTGCCAGCAGTGCCGGGTACCAAGAGACCCAGTACTTC. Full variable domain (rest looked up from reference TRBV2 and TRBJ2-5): EPEVTQTPSHQVTQMGQEVILRCVPISNHLYFYWYRQILGQKVEFLVSFYNNEISEKSEIFDDQFSVERPDGSNFTLKIRSTKLEDSAMYFCASSAGYQETQYFGPGTRLLVL.